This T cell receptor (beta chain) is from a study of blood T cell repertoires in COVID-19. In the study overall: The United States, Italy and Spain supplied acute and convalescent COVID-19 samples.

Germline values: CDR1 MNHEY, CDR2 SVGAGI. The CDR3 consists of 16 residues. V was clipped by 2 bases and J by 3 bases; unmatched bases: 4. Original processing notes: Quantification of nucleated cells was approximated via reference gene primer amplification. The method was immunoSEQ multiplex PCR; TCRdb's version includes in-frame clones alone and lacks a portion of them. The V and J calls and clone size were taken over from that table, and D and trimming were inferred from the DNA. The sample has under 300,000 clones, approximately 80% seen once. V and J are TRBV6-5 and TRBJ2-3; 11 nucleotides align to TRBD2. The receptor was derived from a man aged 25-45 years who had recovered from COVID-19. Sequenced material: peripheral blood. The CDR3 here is CASSYPRTSGTDTQYF. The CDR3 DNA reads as TGTGCCAGCAGTTACCCTAGGACTAGCGGGACAGATACGCAGTATTTT.